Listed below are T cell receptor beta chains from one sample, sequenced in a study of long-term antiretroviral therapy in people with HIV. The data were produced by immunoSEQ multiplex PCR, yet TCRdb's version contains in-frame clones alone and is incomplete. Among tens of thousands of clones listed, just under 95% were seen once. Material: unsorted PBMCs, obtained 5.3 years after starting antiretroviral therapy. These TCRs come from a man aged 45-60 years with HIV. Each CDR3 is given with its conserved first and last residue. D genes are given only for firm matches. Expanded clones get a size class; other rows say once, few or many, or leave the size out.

CDR3: CASSPSRGAGNTIYF
DNA: TGTGCCAGCTCACCGTCCCGGGGGGCTGGAAACACCATATATTTT
size: NA
D: NA
V: TRBV18
J: TRBJ1-3

CDR3: CASSLLYEQYF
DNA: TGTGCCAGCAGCTTACTGTACGAGCAGTACTTC
size: NA
D: NA
V: TRBV13
J: TRBJ2-7

CDR3: CASSEAVVPLYSNQPQHF
DNA: TGTGCCAGCAGTGAAGCGGTGGTTCCCCTTTATAGCAATCAGCCCCAGCATTTT
size: NA
D: NA
V: TRBV6-1
J: TRBJ1-5

CDR3: CASSLSGTDTQYF
DNA: TGTGCCAGCAGCTTGTCCGGGACAGATACGCAGTATTTT
size: NA
D: NA
V: TRBV7-3
J: TRBJ2-3

CDR3: CASSVRWADTQYF
DNA: TGTGCCAGCAGTGTAAGATGGGCAGATACGCAGTATTTT
size: NA
D: NA
V: TRBV6-1
J: TRBJ2-3

CDR3: CAWEAYHGYTF
DNA: TGTGCCTGGGAGGCGTACCATGGCTACACCTTC
size: NA
D: NA
V: TRBV30
J: TRBJ1-2

CDR3: CASTPLAGGLSSYEQYF
DNA: TGTGCCAGCACCCCACTAGCGGGGGGCCTTAGCTCCTACGAGCAGTACTTC
size: NA
D: TRBD2
V: TRBV27
J: TRBJ2-7

CDR3: CAWNHQTTGIGAFF
DNA: TGTGCCTGGAACCACCAAACGACGGGTATCGGAGCTTTCTTT
size: NA
D: NA
V: TRBV30
J: TRBJ1-1

CDR3: CASSQDPRGTGLDTQYF
DNA: TGCGCCAGCAGCCAAGATCCGCGGGGGACAGGGTTAGATACGCAGTATTTT
size: NA
D: TRBD1
V: TRBV4-3
J: TRBJ2-3

CDR3: CAWSVLGGALGDEQFF
DNA: TGTGCCTGGAGTGTACTTGGCGGGGCCCTGGGCGATGAGCAGTTCTTC
size: once
D: NA
V: TRBV30
J: TRBJ2-1

CDR3: CASSLAQGALGNTIYF
DNA: TGTGCCAGCAGCTTAGCACAGGGGGCGCTTGGAAACACCATATATTTT
size: NA
D: TRBD1
V: TRBV7-2
J: TRBJ1-3

CDR3: CASSDPDRNQPQHF
DNA: TGTGCCAGCAGTGACCCGGACAGAAATCAGCCCCAGCATTTT
size: NA
D: NA
V: TRBV6-4
J: TRBJ1-5

CDR3: CASSLTGNEQYF
DNA: TGTGCCAGCAGCCTAACAGGGAACGAGCAGTACTTC
size: NA
D: NA
V: TRBV7-9
J: TRBJ2-7

CDR3: CASSGDDSFMDEQYF
DNA: TGTGCCAGCAGCGGGGACGACAGCTTTATGGACGAGCAGTACTTC
size: NA
D: NA
V: TRBV7-8
J: TRBJ2-7

CDR3: CASSSDGNYGYTF
DNA: TGTGCCAGCAGCTCCGACGGTAACTATGGCTACACCTTC
size: NA
D: NA
V: TRBV5-4
J: TRBJ1-2

CDR3: CASSLQHEGNSPLHF
DNA: TGTGCCAGCAGCCTACAGCACGAGGGGAATTCACCCCTCCACTTT
size: NA
D: NA
V: TRBV7-6
J: TRBJ1-6

CDR3: CASSLSKSNQPQHF
DNA: TGTGCCAGCAGTTTATCTAAAAGTAATCAGCCCCAGCATTTT
size: NA
D: NA
V: TRBV27
J: TRBJ1-5

CDR3: CASSFGPGYANTGELFF
DNA: TGCGCCAGCAGCTTTGGCCCGGGATACGCGAACACCGGGGAGCTGTTTTTT
size: NA
D: NA
V: TRBV5-1
J: TRBJ2-2

CDR3: CASSVLQGDGELFF
DNA: TGTGCCAGCAGCGTACTCCAGGGAGACGGGGAGCTGTTTTTT
size: NA
D: NA
V: TRBV9
J: TRBJ2-2

CDR3: CASSPYSSYNEQFF
DNA: TGTGCCAGCAGTCCCTACAGCTCCTACAATGAGCAGTTCTTC
size: once
D: NA
V: TRBV27
J: TRBJ2-1

CDR3: CASSLAGRSTDTQYF
DNA: TGTGCCAGCAGCTTGGCGGGCAGGAGCACAGATACGCAGTATTTT
size: NA
D: NA
V: TRBV5-6
J: TRBJ2-3

CDR3: CATSSMTGGGEGQYF
DNA: TGTGCCACCAGCAGTATGACGGGAGGAGGAGAGGGGCAGTACTTC
size: NA
D: TRBD2
V: TRBV15
J: TRBJ2-7

CDR3: CASSLVPAGQDTQYF
DNA: TGTGCCAGCAGCTTAGTTCCCGCTGGCCAAGATACGCAGTATTTT
size: NA
D: NA
V: TRBV13
J: TRBJ2-3

CDR3: CASSPDNSNQPQHF
DNA: TGTGCCAGCAGCCCGGACAATAGCAATCAGCCCCAGCATTTT
size: NA
D: NA
V: TRBV7-2
J: TRBJ1-5

CDR3: CASSLGRDAGEQYF
DNA: TGCGCCAGCAGCCTAGGGCGGGATGCCGGGGAGCAGTACTTC
size: NA
D: NA
V: TRBV4-3
J: TRBJ2-7

CDR3: CASSLVREQYF
DNA: TGTGCCAGCAGCTTAGTGAGGGAGCAGTACTTC
size: NA
D: NA
V: TRBV7-2
J: TRBJ2-7

CDR3: CATWENSYEQYF
DNA: TGTGCCACCTGGGAAAACTCCTACGAGCAGTACTTC
size: NA
D: NA
V: TRBV6-1
J: TRBJ2-7

CDR3: CASSSRDRPNTEAFF
DNA: TGTGCCAGCAGTTCTAGGGACAGACCGAACACTGAAGCTTTCTTT
size: NA
D: TRBD1
V: TRBV6-5
J: TRBJ1-1

CDR3: CASSLDSYNSPLHF
DNA: TGTGCCAGCAGCTTAGACAGCTATAATTCACCCCTCCACTTT
size: NA
D: NA
V: TRBV7-3
J: TRBJ1-6

CDR3: CASLKDSYEKLFF
DNA: TGTGCCAGTCTTAAGGACAGCTATGAAAAACTGTTTTTT
size: few
D: NA
V: TRBV28
J: TRBJ1-4

CDR3: CASIRRATNEKLFF
DNA: TGTGCCAGCATCAGGCGCGCCACTAATGAAAAACTGTTTTTT
size: NA
D: NA
V: TRBV28
J: TRBJ1-4

CDR3: CAISDRVDEKLFF
DNA: TGTGCCATCAGTGACAGGGTGGATGAAAAACTGTTTTTT
size: NA
D: NA
V: TRBV10-3
J: TRBJ1-4